This is a list of T cell receptor beta chains from one sample in a study of early T cells in non-severe SARS-CoV-2 infection. TCRdb reanalysed the 5' RACE reads using MiXCR and keeps one entry per CDR3 protein. This sample yields 35,000 to 45,000 distinct CDR3 sequences, of which 12% are seen a single time; about 16% belongs to the top ten. The sample consisted of whole blood. The receptors shown here come from an adult who was a healthcare worker with PCR-confirmed SARS-CoV-2 infection or an uninfected control (not recorded which). The CDR3 runs from the conserved cysteine through the conserved F or W. The order of the fields is clone size, D gene, V gene, J gene, CDR3 DNA, CDR3 protein. The D gene is left open where the match is weak. Some rows have no size entry. The others give once, few or many, or a class for an expanded clone.

>many|NA|TRBV7-9|TRBJ2-7
TGTGCCAGCAGCTCCCCCAGGGGGGGTAAAAGCTCCTACGAGCAGTACTTC
CASSSPRGGKSSYEQYF
>many|NA|TRBV19|TRBJ1-1
TGTGCCAGTAGTGCGGGTACGGCGCCGGGGACTGAAGCTTTCTTT
CASSAGTAPGTEAFF
>many|NA|TRBV7-2|TRBJ2-7
TGTGCCAGCAGCCTTGGAGGTGGGGGTAGCTACGAGCAGTACTTC
CASSLGGGGSYEQYF
>many|NA|TRBV20-1|TRBJ2-3
TGCAGTGCTAGAGATCCCCGGCGGGCTGGTTCCACGGATACGCAGTATTTT
CSARDPRRAGSTDTQYF
>many|TRBD2|TRBV7-3|TRBJ2-3
TGTGCCAGCAGCATCACCGGGACTAGCGGGGTCAGGGTGGCGCAGTATTTT
CASSITGTSGVRVAQYF
>NA|NA|TRBV6-2/TRBV6-3|TRBJ1-5
TGTGCCAGCAGTCCGAAACCCCTTTTTGAATGGGGCGGATCCAATCAGCCCCAGCATTTT
CASSPKPLFEWGGSNQPQHF
>few|NA|TRBV25-1|TRBJ2-7
TGTGCCAGCCCGCAGAAGGGGCTCCAACCGTGCGAGCAGTACTTC
CASPQKGLQPCEQYF
>NA|TRBD1|TRBV5-5|TRBJ2-7
TGTGCCAGCAGCCTACACTCGACAGGGGAGGCTGAGCAGTACTTC
CASSLHSTGEAEQYF
>hyperexpanded|NA|TRBV6-6|TRBJ2-7
TGTGCCAGCAGTTCCCATGGGGGTGAGGAGCAGTACTTC
CASSSHGGEEQYF
>many|NA|TRBV12-3/TRBV12-4|TRBJ2-4
TGTGCCAGCAGTTTTGGGTCAGGGGCCAAAAACATTCAGTACTTC
CASSFGSGAKNIQYF
>many|NA|TRBV7-2|TRBJ2-3
TGTGCCAGCAGCTTAGCAAAACTTTCTAACGCGGAGTATTTT
CASSLAKLSNAEYF
>NA|TRBD1|TRBV3-1|TRBJ1-4
TGTGCCAGCAGCCAGGGACAGGGGTTATGGTTTTTT
CASSQGQGLWFF
>NA|TRBD1|TRBV6-2/TRBV6-3|TRBJ2-2
TGTGCCAGCAGGGGAGGACAGGGACTCACCGGGGAGCTGTTTTTT
CASRGGQGLTGELFF
>NA|TRBD2|TRBV20-1|TRBJ2-7
TGCAGTGCTAGACGGCTAGCGGGGGCCTACGAGCAGTACTTC
CSARRLAGAYEQYF
>many|NA|TRBV4-2|TRBJ1-4
TGTGCCAGCAGCCAAGACGAGGGCAGTGAAAAACTGTTTTTT
CASSQDEGSEKLFF
>many|NA|TRBV6-2/TRBV6-3|TRBJ2-3
TGTGCCAGCAGTTACTCGATGGACGTAGATACGCAGTATTTT
CASSYSMDVDTQYF
>many|TRBD1|TRBV7-9|TRBJ2-7
TGTGCCAGCAGCTCAGGGAGGGCCGGGACAGGGGGCATCTACGAGCAGTACTTC
CASSSGRAGTGGIYEQYF
>many|NA|TRBV2|TRBJ1-5
TGTGCCAGCAGTGAAGCAGCAGGGGTTCAGCCCCAGCATTTT
CASSEAAGVQPQHF
>many|TRBD1|TRBV12-3/TRBV12-4|TRBJ2-5
TGTGCCAGCAGTCCGACAGGGGCCGGGGAGACCCAGTACTTC
CASSPTGAGETQYF
>once|TRBD1|TRBV3-1|TRBJ1-1
TGTGCCAGCAGCTGGGCCTCAGGGGGCGATGTAGCTTTCTTT
CASSWASGGDVAFF
>once|NA|TRBV2|TRBJ2-5
TGTGCCAGCTGGGCCAGTCAAGAGACCCAGTACTTC
CASWASQETQYF
>many|NA|TRBV7-6|TRBJ2-4
TGTGCCAGCAGCTTAGTGGGGGCCTCGAGGAACATTCAGTACTTC
CASSLVGASRNIQYF
>few|NA|TRBV12-3/TRBV12-4|TRBJ2-3
TGTGCCAGCAGGACGACTAGTGGGGGAGATACGCAGTATTTT
CASRTTSGGDTQYF
>few|NA|TRBV9|TRBJ2-5
TGTGCCAGCAGCGTAGGACTGGGGGAGACCCAGTACTTC
CASSVGLGETQYF
>few|NA|TRBV29-1|TRBJ1-1
TGCAGCGTGTATCGATCCAATCGGGCTTTCTTT
CSVYRSNRAFF
>few|TRBD2|TRBV6-5|TRBJ2-1
TGTGCCAGCAGTTACCGGGAGGAGACCTACAATGAGCAGTTCTTC
CASSYREETYNEQFF
>NA|NA|TRBV14|TRBJ1-1
TGTGCCAGCAGCCGAACCTTTTTCCCTGAAGCTTTCTTT
CASSRTFFPEAFF
>few|NA|TRBV7-6|TRBJ2-7
TGTGCCAGCAGCTTAGCAGGGGGTGCCTCCGAGCAGTACTTC
CASSLAGGASEQYF
>many|NA|TRBV6-6|TRBJ2-3
TGTGCCAGCAGTCCGACCTACCGGGCTAGCAAAACCACAGATACGCAGTATTTT
CASSPTYRASKTTDTQYF
>NA|NA|TRBV7-3|TRBJ2-1
TGTGCCAGCAGCTTAGCAAGAACCAGCGATGAGCAGTTCTTC
CASSLARTSDEQFF
>NA|TRBD2|TRBV19|TRBJ2-4
TGTGCCAGTAGCACCGGACTAGCGGGAGCTCTAGCCAAAAACATTCAGTACTTC
CASSTGLAGALAKNIQYF
>many|TRBD2|TRBV6-2/TRBV6-3|TRBJ2-5
TGTGCCAGCAACGGGAATAGCGGGAGTGTAGAGACCCAGTACTTC
CASNGNSGSVETQYF
>few|NA|TRBV14|TRBJ2-3
TGTGCCAGCAGCCAAGGCGGGTACGATACGCAGTATTTT
CASSQGGYDTQYF
>few|TRBD1|TRBV4-2|TRBJ1-1
TGTGCCAGCAGCCATTACCGGGACAGACCCATGAACACTGAAGCTTTCTTT
CASSHYRDRPMNTEAFF
>many|NA|TRBV5-4|TRBJ2-1
TGTGCCAGCAGCTTACAGGGGAGGAATGAGCAGTTCTTC
CASSLQGRNEQFF
>NA|NA|TRBV27|TRBJ2-6
TGTGCCAGCAGTCCTCAACCGGGACCGCGTATCTCTGGGGCCAACGTCCTGACTTTC
CASSPQPGPRISGANVLTF
>few|NA|TRBV15|TRBJ2-1
TGTGCCACCAGCAGAGATCCCAGGGGATCGTCCTACAATGAGCAGTTCTTC
CATSRDPRGSSYNEQFF
>few|TRBD2|TRBV10-3|TRBJ2-7
TGTGCCATCAGTGCCACCTCCTCCCTAGCGCGGGAGGCCACCGAGCAGTACTTC
CAISATSSLAREATEQYF
>many|TRBD2|TRBV6-5|TRBJ2-7
TGTGCCAGCAGGGCTAGCGGGGCCTACGAGCAGTACTTC
CASRASGAYEQYF
>many|TRBD2|TRBV5-6|TRBJ2-2
TGTGCCAGCAGCTGGGGCGGGAGCTTGGCCGGGGAGCTGTTTTTT
CASSWGGSLAGELFF
>NA|NA|TRBV6-5|TRBJ2-6
TGTGCCAGCAGCCGACTAAGCTCTGGGGCCAACGTCCTGACTTTC
CASSRLSSGANVLTF
>many|TRBD1|TRBV6-6|TRBJ1-2
TGTGCCAGCAGTTACGGAGGCCTCGGACAGGGCCCGAGGAGCGGCTACACCTTC
CASSYGGLGQGPRSGYTF
>NA|TRBD2|TRBV7-2|TRBJ2-5
TGTGCCAGCAGCTTCCGAAGCGGGGGGCAGGAGACCCAGTACTTC
CASSFRSGGQETQYF
>NA|NA|TRBV5-6|TRBJ1-1
TGTGCCAGCAGCGGGGTTAGGGGGGCTGCTTTCTTT
CASSGVRGAAFF
>many|NA|TRBV20-1|TRBJ2-2
TGCAGTGCTAGACCCACAGTTAGGAGCAGCACCGGGGAGCTGTTTTTT
CSARPTVRSSTGELFF
>NA|NA|TRBV5-5|TRBJ1-6
TGTGCCAGCAGCGACAGATTCCTGGGGGCACCCCTCCACTTT
CASSDRFLGAPLHF
>many|NA|TRBV25-1|TRBJ1-4
TGTGCCAGCAGTGAATCCGGCGGTGAAAAACTGTTTTTT
CASSESGGEKLFF
>many|NA|TRBV9|TRBJ2-1
TGTGCCAGCAGCACAGCTATCCTCAATGAGCAGTTCTTC
CASSTAILNEQFF